The present T cell receptor beta chain was sequenced within a study of STAT5B mutations in CD4+ large granular lymphocyte leukemia. Study-level results: No patients shared main leukemic clonotypes, though 20% to 25% appeared at low frequency elsewhere. Data were not HLA-matched across samples.

Method: immunoSEQ multiplex PCR; TCRdb's copy keeps in-frame clones and lacks some. Of nearly 20,000 clones in the sample, 65% to 85% were seen once. As concerns this clone: Its matching antigen is unknown.

Control samples were healthy donors' buffy coats. Between the trimmed V and J ends, which lost 7 bases and 7 bases, there was a span of 17 bases. The CDR3 covers 14 residues. Germline-derived CDR1 and CDR2 are LNHDA and SQIVND (reference sequence). Input material: CD4+ T cells from blood buffy coats. The source of this sequence is a human donor in good health. The chain is built from TRBV19 and TRBJ1-5; weak D call: TRBD1 (5 bases). CDR3: CASTGTGKNQPQHF. CDR3 DNA: TGTGCCAGTACCGGGACCGGGAAGAACCAGCCCCAGCATTTT.